This TCR beta chain emerged from a study of molecular identifiers for immune sequencing clone quantification. Study conclusions and caveats: Clones that had above 20 RNA copies took up over 98% of effector molecules but under 1% in naive cells.

Bulk TCR libraries were made with methods that had been previously described and with listed TCR primers. TCRdb reprocessed the PCR reads via MiXCR and lists one record per CDR3 protein. The data contain 300,000 to 400,000 distinct CDR3 sequences, roughly 24% of them singletons. This clonotype was seen ten or more times. Its antigen is still unknown. The CDR3 runs to 13 residues. V was cut by 0 bases and J by 3 bases, with 8 bases left in between. The germline V gene encodes CDR1 DFQATT and CDR2 SNEGSKA (reference sequence). The naive CD8 libraries originated from between 20,000 and 1,000,000 sorted cells and drew on 10%, 30% or 50% RNA. Sorting isolated naive CD8 T cells as CD8+CD4-CCR7+CD45RA+ events.

V and J are TRBV20-1 and TRBJ2-5; D gene uncertain. The receptor's source is a human donor in good health. Some libraries in this study had Jurkat cell RNA spiked in. The sequencing input was naive CD8+ T cells from blood, with Jurkat cell RNA spiked in. The subset was: FACS-sorted CD8+CD4-CCR7+CD45RA+ naive T cells. CDR3 in amino acids: CSARDLGEETQYF. For the CDR3, the DNA is TGCAGTGCTAGAGATCTTGGAGAAGAGACCCAGTACTTC.